This T cell receptor beta chain derives from a study of neurological immune-mediated disorders. Volunteers from a blood bank in Maryland, USA, made up the healthy controls. The unsorted libraries originated from 2 million PBMCs kept at -80 C. Germline V lookup: CDR1 KGHSH, CDR2 LQKENI. The CDR3 runs to 16 residues. V was clipped by 0 bases and J by 8 bases, with 17 bases between them. Template-switch 5'RACE cDNA synthesis added a 10-nucleotide unique molecular identifier. MiXCR, applied by TCRdb to the 5' RACE reads, yields one record per CDR3 protein. The sample has just under 45,000 distinct CDR3 sequences; about 13% are singletons. Study outcomes and limitations: HTLV-1-associated myelopathy displayed the greatest TCR clonal expansion, and multiple sclerosis exhibited the smallest, lower than that of healthy controls.

This clonotype was seen more than once but under ten times. No antigen is known for it. Sequenced: PBMCs. V and J are TRBV18 and TRBJ2-1; TRBD1 is a possible D gene (5 bases). The sequence was collected from a female donor in good health. The CDR3: CASSPPGYQGYDEQFF. The CDR3 DNA reads TGTGCCAGCTCACCACCTGGATACCAGGGATACGATGAGCAGTTCTTC.